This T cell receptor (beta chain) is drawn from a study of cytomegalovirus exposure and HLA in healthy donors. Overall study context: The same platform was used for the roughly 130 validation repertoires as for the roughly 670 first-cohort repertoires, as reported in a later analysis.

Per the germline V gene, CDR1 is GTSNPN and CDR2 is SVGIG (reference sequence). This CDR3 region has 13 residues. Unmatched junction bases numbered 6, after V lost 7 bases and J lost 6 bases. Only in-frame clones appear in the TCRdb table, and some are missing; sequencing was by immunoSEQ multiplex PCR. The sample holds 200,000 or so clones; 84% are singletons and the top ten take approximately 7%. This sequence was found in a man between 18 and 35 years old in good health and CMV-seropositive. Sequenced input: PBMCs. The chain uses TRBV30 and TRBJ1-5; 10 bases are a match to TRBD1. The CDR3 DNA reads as TGTGCCTCCCAAGGGGACAGGGGTCAGCCCCAGCATTTT. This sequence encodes CASQGDRGQPQHF.